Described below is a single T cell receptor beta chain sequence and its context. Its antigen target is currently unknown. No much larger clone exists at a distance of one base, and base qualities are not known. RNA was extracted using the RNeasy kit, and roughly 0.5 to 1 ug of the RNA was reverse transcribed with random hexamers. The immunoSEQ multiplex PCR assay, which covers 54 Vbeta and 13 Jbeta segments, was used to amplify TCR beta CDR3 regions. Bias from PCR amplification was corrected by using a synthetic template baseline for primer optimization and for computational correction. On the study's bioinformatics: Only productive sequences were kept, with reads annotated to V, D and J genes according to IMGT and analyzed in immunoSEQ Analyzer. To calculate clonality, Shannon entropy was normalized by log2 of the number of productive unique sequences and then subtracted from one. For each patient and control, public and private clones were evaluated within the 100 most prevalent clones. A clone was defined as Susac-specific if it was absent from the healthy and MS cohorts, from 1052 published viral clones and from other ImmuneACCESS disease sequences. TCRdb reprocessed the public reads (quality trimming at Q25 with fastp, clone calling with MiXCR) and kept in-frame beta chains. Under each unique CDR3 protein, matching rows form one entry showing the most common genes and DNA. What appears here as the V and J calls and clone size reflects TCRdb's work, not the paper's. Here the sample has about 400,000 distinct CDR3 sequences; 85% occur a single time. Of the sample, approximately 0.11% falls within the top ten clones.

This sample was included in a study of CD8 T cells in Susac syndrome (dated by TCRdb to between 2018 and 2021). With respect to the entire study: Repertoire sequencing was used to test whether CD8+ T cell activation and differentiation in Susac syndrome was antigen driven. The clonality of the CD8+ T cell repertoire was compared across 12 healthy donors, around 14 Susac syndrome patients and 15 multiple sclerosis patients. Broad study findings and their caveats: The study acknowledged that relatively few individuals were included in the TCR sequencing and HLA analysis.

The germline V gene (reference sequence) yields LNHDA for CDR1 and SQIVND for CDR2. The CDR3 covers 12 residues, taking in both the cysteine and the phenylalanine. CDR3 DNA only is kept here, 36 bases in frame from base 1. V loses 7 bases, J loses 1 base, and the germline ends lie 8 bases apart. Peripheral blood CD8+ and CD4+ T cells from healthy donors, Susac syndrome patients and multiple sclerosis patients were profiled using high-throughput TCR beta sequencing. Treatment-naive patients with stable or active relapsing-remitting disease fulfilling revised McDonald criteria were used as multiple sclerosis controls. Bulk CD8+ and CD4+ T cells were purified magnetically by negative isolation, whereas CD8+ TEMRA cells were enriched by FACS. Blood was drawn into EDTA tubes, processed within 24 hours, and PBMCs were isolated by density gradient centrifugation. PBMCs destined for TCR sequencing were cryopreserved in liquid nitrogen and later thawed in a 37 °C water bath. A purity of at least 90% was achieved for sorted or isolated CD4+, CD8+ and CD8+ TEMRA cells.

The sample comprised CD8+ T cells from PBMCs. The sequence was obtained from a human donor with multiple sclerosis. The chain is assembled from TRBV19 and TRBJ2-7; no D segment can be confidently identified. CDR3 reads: CASISESYEQYF. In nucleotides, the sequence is TGTGCCAGTATAAGTGAATCCTACGAGCAGTACTTC.